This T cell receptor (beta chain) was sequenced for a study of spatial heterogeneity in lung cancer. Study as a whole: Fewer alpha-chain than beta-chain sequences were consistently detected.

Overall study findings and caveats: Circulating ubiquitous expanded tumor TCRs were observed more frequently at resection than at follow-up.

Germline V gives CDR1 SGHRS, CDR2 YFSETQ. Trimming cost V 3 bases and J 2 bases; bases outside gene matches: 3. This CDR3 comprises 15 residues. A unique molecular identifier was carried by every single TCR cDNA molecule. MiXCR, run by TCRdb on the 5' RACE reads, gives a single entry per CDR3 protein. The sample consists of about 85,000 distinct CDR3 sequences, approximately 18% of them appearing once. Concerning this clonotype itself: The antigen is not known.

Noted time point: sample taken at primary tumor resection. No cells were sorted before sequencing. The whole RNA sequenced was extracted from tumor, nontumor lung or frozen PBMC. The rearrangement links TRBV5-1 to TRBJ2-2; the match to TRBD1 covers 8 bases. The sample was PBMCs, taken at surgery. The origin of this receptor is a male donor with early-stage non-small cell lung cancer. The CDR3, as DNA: TGCGCCAGCAGCTGGACAGGGCTTAACACCGGGGAGCTGTTTTTT. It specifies CASSWTGLNTGELFF. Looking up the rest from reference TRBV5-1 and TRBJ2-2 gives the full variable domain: KAGVTQTPRYLIKTRGQQVTLSCSPISGHRSVSWYQQTPGQGLQFLFEYFSETQRNKGNFPGRFSGRQFSNSRSEMNVSTLELGDSALYLCASSWTGLNTGELFFGEGSRLTVL.